This T cell receptor (beta chain) was observed in a study of blood T cell repertoires in COVID-19. The protocol was immunoSEQ multiplex PCR, while the TCRdb copy is restricted to in-frame clones and leaves out a portion. The sample has some 330,000 clones, less than 90% seen once. V lost 2 bases, J lost 5 bases, and 10 bases lay in between. Germline V gene data show CDR1 as SEHNR and CDR2 as FQNEAQ (reference sequence). The CDR3 is 13 amino acids. The origin of this receptor is a woman aged 45-59 years who had recovered from COVID-19. Sequencing used PBMCs or T cells enriched from blood (not recorded which). The J gene is TRBJ2-7, the V gene TRBV7-9; D possibly corresponds to TRBD2 (6 bases). CDR3 DNA: TGTGCCAGCAGCTTATTCGCGGGAAACGAGCAGTACTTC. Its translation: CASSLFAGNEQYF.